What follows are 2 T cell receptor beta chains derived from one specimen sequenced in a study of blood T cell repertoires in COVID-19. Clones were sequenced by immunoSEQ multiplex PCR, and TCRdb holds only the in-frame ones, with some missing. The sample lists about 5,000 clones, 73% seen once, with 37% in the top ten. The sequenced sample consisted of peripheral blood. These receptor sequences come from a human donor in a cohort sampled during active COVID-19.

The J gene is TRBJ1-2, the V gene TRBV10-3; 8 nucleotides align to TRBD1. V was pared by 8 bases and J by 5 bases, with 7 bases of the junction left unmatched. Germline V gene data show CDR1 as ENHRY and CDR2 as SYGVKD. The CDR3 sequence is 13 residues long. The CDR3 nucleotides read TGTGCCATCTTCGACAGGGGCTCATATGGCTACACCTTC. Its translation: CAIFDRGSYGYTF.

The J gene is TRBJ2-1, the V gene TRBV24-1; 12 bases map to TRBD2. Germline-derived CDR1 and CDR2 are KGHDR and SFDVKD. J lost 4 bases, V lost 9 bases, and 3 bases had no gene match. The CDR3 is 14 residues long. The CDR3, as DNA: TGTGCCACCGCCGGGACTAGCGGGTACAATGAGCAGTTCTTC. It specifies CATAGTSGYNEQFF.